A selection of T cell receptor beta chains follows, all from one sample in a study of cytomegalovirus exposure and HLA in healthy donors. Sequencing used immunoSEQ multiplex PCR; TCRdb keeps in-frame clones, though not all of them. Its clone listing holds tens of thousands of clones. Sequences were obtained from PBMCs. These receptors were taken from a man aged 35-49 years in good health and CMV-seronegative. CDR3s include the opening cysteine and the closing phenylalanine or tryptophan. Fields, in order: V gene, clone size, CDR3 length, CDR3 protein. Rows may omit the clone size; those that give it use once, few, many or a size class.

>TRBV9|NA|14
CASSVVTGPTEAFF
>TRBV7-9|NA|12
CASSYQEVEAFF
>TRBV28|NA|13
CASRNGIRGSYTF
>TRBV28|NA|14
CASSPLTRSETQYF
>TRBV7-2|NA|14
CASAGGRWNTEAFF
>TRBV7-9|NA|14
CASSRVTSNEKLFF
>TRBV6-5|NA|13
CASTGGNNQPQHF
>TRBV18|NA|14
CASSTGNILVELFF
>TRBV30|NA|18
CAWSRIGVAGGSDNEQFF
>TRBV4-3|NA|15
CASSQDNRGAYEQYF
>TRBV6-4|NA|13
CASKGQPAGGYTF
>TRBV2|medium-sized|14
CASSLDSSYNEQFF
>TRBV5-1|NA|15
CASSFQGVPNTEAFF
>TRBV4-1|NA|14
CASSQEEGGETQYF